These 24 T cell receptor beta chains came from one sample sequenced in a study of T cells in Graves' hyperthyroidism and ophthalmopathy. Amplified TCR beta CDR3 regions came from RNA transcripts. Using the HTBI primer set, a first-round RT-PCR was run on the TCR CDR3. TCRdb redid the calling of the multiplex PCR reads with MiXCR, one entry per CDR3 protein. This sample has some 600,000 distinct CDR3 sequences, with 11% to 15% found just once. Input material: blood. Receptor source: a woman in her twenties or thirties with Graves' hyperthyroidism that later progressed to Graves' ophthalmopathy.

This clonotype has ten or more counts. The chain couples TRBV20-1 to TRBJ1-2; the match to TRBD1 covers 9 bases. V shed 1 base, J shed 4 bases, and the junction held 10 bases outside the gene matches. The CDR3 contains 16 residues. Germline loops: CDR1 DFQATT, CDR2 SNEGSKA (reference sequence). The CDR3 region has the DNA TGCAGTGCTAGAGCCTTCGGGGACAGGGATTCCTATGGCTACACCTTC. It translates to CSARAFGDRDSYGYTF.

This chain joins TRBV30 and TRBJ1-4, with D uncertain. From germline, CDR1 is GTSNPN and CDR2 SVGIG (reference sequence). This CDR3 is 15 amino acids long. V lost 2 bases and J lost 7, with 17 bases in between. Here the CDR3 DNA reads TGTGCCTGGAGTCTGGAAGGAGGTTGGGGTGAAAAACTGTTTTTT. Its translation: CAWSLEGGWGEKLFF. The whole variable domain, filled in from reference TRBV30 and TRBJ1-4, reads SQTIHQWPATLVQPVGSPLSLECTVEGTSNPNLYWYRQAAGRGLQLLFYSVGIGQISSEVPQNLSASRPQDRQFILSSKKLLLSDSGFYLCAWSLEGGWGEKLFFGSGTQLSVL.

A few counts support this clonotype. The V call is TRBV10-3, the J call TRBJ1-5, with a tentative D call TRBD1 (5 bases). The CDR3 runs to 15 residues. Germline CDR1 is ENHRY and CDR2 is SYGVKD. V lost 2 bases to trimming and J lost 3 bases, with 11 bases between them. This CDR3 reads CAISETGTDNQPQHF. In DNA form, the CDR3 reads TGTGCCATCAGTGAGACCGGGACGGACAATCAGCCCCAGCATTTT.

There are many counts of this clonotype. Here the CDR3 reads CASSLGTSSTDTQYF. The CDR3 DNA follows: TGTGCCAGCAGCCTCGGGACTAGCAGCACAGATACGCAGTATTTT. The gene calls are TRBV11-2 and TRBJ2-3; 9 nucleotides match TRBD2. Germline CDR1 SGHAT, CDR2 FQNNGV. The ends lost 5 bases at V and 0 bases at J; junction bases unmatched: 3. The CDR3 is made up of 15 amino acids.

This clonotype was seen repeatedly, ten times or more. The chain links TRBV9 to TRBJ2-6; D is unresolved. Germline assignment: CDR1 SGDLS and CDR2 YYNGEE. This CDR3 region has 16 residues. V gave up 7 bases and J gave up 0 bases, with 14 bases separating them. DNA of the CDR3: TGTGCCAGCGCCCAAAGCAAAGACTCTGGGGCCAACGTCCTGACTTTC. Its protein product is CASAQSKDSGANVLTF.

To note about this clonotype: A read error may explain this, as a much larger clone is one base away. The genes are TRBV27 and TRBJ1-5; D remains unclear. The CDR3 covers 12 residues. CDR1 and CDR2 (germline): MNHEY, SMNVEV (reference sequence). The CDR3 coding sequence is TGTGCCAGCAGCCCCGGAGGCATGCCCCGGCATTTT. Its protein is CASSPGGMPRHF.

In this sample, this clonotype turned up many times. CDR3 amino acids: CASSNGRPPNTEAFF. In nucleotides, the CDR3 is TGCGCCAGCAGCAACGGACGGCCACCGAACACTGAAGCTTTCTTT. The chain carries TRBV5-1 and TRBJ1-1; D unresolved. This CDR3 has 15 residues. Germline loops: CDR1 SGHRS, CDR2 YFSETQ. V lost 4 bases and J lost 1, with 14 bases in between. Full variable domain (remainder filled in from reference TRBV5-1 and TRBJ1-1): KAGVTQTPRYLIKTRGQQVTLSCSPISGHRSVSWYQQTPGQGLQFLFEYFSETQRNKGNFPGRFSGRQFSNSRSEMNVSTLELGDSALYLCASSNGRPPNTEAFFGQGTRLTVV.

This sequence joins TRBV18 and TRBJ2-5, with D hard to call. Germline-derived CDR1 and CDR2 are KGHSH and LQKENI. This CDR3 region has 14 residues. Deletions cut 3 bases from V and 4 bases from J, with 12 bases between. As DNA, the CDR3 is TGTGCCAGCTCACCTGCAACGGCTCGAGAGACCCAGTACTTC. It specifies CASSPATARETQYF.

Only a few counts were recorded for this clonotype. J is TRBJ1-5 and V is TRBV20-1; a possible D gene is TRBD1 (6 bases). Trimming removed 0 bases at V and 7 bases at J, with 13 bases between. Germline V gene lookup returns CDR1 DFQATT and CDR2 SNEGSKA (reference sequence). CDR3 length equals 14 residues. CDR3 DNA sequence: TGCAGTGCTAGAGATAAGGGGGTTGGACAGCCCCAGCATTTT. Translating gives CSARDKGVGQPQHF.

This clonotype turned up a few times. This sequence joins TRBV25-1 and TRBJ2-5; D perhaps matches TRBD1 (6 bases). The CDR3 loop spans 13 amino acids. Germline-derived CDR1 and CDR2 are MGHDK and SYGVNS. Trimming stripped 8 bases from V and 3 bases from J, with 13 bases between. This CDR3 is CASQWAGEETQYF. The DNA for the CDR3 is TGTGCCAGCCAATGGGCAGGGGAAGAGACCCAGTACTTC.

This clonotype was detected ten times or more. The chain recombines TRBV7-9 with TRBJ1-2; 9 bases map to TRBD1. From germline, CDR1 is SEHNR and CDR2 FQNEAQ (reference sequence). This CDR3 is 14 amino acids long. V shed 1 base, J shed 7 bases, and the junction held 4 bases outside the gene matches. DNA for the CDR3: TGTGCCAGCAGCTTAGGGACAGGGGACGGTGGCTACACCTTC. Its protein is CASSLGTGDGGYTF.

There are many counts of this clonotype. The CDR3 sequence is CASRTGGENSPLHF. CDR3 bases: TGTGCCAGCAGGACAGGGGGCGAGAATTCACCCCTCCACTTT. This chain links TRBV6-1 with TRBJ1-6; 10 positions match TRBD1. Germline CDR1 MNHNS, CDR2 SASEGT. The CDR3 covers 14 residues. The J segment lost 7 bases and the V segment lost 6 bases, leaving 3 bases of the junction unmatched.

This clonotype came up once. The rearrangement links TRBV6-1 to TRBJ1-6; tentatively, D is TRBD1 (6 bases). This CDR3 spans 13 amino acids. Between the trimmed V and J ends, which lost 7 bases and 9 bases, there was a span of 13 bases. Germline V lookup: CDR1 MNHNS, CDR2 SASEGT. Written as DNA, the CDR3 is TGTGCCAGCATGGGGCAGGGGACTTCACCCCTCCACTTT. Protein product: CASMGQGTSPLHF.

This clonotype was observed at least ten times. This chain connects TRBV28 to TRBJ1-2; 7 bases match TRBD1. V was pared by 3 bases and J by 4 bases, with 8 bases of the junction left unmatched. The CDR3 runs 15 residues. The germline V gene encodes CDR1 MDHEN and CDR2 SYDVKM. The CDR3 coding sequence is TGTGCCAGCAGTTTCGTAGGGGGCGACGGCTATGGCTACACCTTC. Translated: CASSFVGGDGYGYTF.

Ten or more counts support this clonotype. The V call is TRBV30, the J call TRBJ1-2; D remains unclear. V was pared by 0 bases and J by 5 bases, with 13 bases between. The CDR3 totals 14 residues. Germline loops: CDR1 GTSNPN, CDR2 SVGIG (reference sequence). The CDR3 DNA reads as TGTGCCTGGAGTGTAGACGTCCTCTTATATGGCTACACCTTC. Its protein is CAWSVDVLLYGYTF.

This clonotype has a count of ten or more. The J gene is TRBJ1-5, the V gene TRBV2, with TRBD1 identical over 7 bases. V lost 6 bases, J lost 4 bases, and 9 bases stayed unmatched. The CDR3 length is 15 residues. Germline CDR1 and CDR2: SNHLY and FYNNEI. The CDR3 loop reads CASSAETGTNQPQHF. Written as DNA, the CDR3 is TGTGCCAGCAGCGCTGAGACAGGGACAAATCAGCCCCAGCATTTT.

This clonotype was seen many times. V and J are TRBV2 and TRBJ1-1, with 8 positions matching TRBD1. CDR3 length equals 14 residues. Per the germline V gene, CDR1 is SNHLY and CDR2 is FYNNEI. After removal of 6 bases from V and 0 bases from J, the junction contained 3 bases not matched to a gene. This CDR3 reads CASRDRGMNTEAFF. CDR3 bases: TGTGCCAGCAGAGACAGGGGAATGAACACTGAAGCTTTCTTT.

This clonotype occurred many times. The chain recombines TRBV20-1 with TRBJ2-3; tentatively, D is TRBD1 (6 bases). The CDR3 length is 14 residues. CDR1 DFQATT and CDR2 SNEGSKA come from the germline V gene (reference sequence). Trimming removed 6 bases at V and 2 bases at J, with 15 bases between. The CDR3 region is CSALTGGSTDTQYF. The CDR3 DNA follows: TGCAGTGCCCTGACAGGAGGATCCACAGATACGCAGTATTTT.

The sample holds many counts of this clonotype. The chain recombines TRBV7-9 with TRBJ1-4; 9 bases are a match to TRBD1. The germline V gene has CDR1 SEHNR and CDR2 FQNEAQ (reference sequence). V lost 1 base to trimming and J lost 8 bases; unmatched junction nucleotides: 8. The CDR3 covers 16 residues. The CDR3 is CASSLDGDRVIEKLFF. The DNA for the CDR3 is TGTGCCAGCAGCTTAGACGGGGACAGGGTAATAGAAAAACTGTTTTTT. The full variable domain, completed using reference TRBV7-9 and TRBJ1-4, is DTGVSQNPRHKITKRGQNVTFRCDPISEHNRLYWYRQTLGQGPEFLTYFQNEAQLEKSRLLSDRFSAERPKGSFSTLEIQRTEQGDSAMYLCASSLDGDRVIEKLFFGSGTQLSVL.

This clonotype has just a few counts. The V and J genes are TRBV20-1 and TRBJ1-1, with D possibly TRBD1 on 5 matching bases. Germline V gene lookup returns CDR1 DFQATT and CDR2 SNEGSKA (reference sequence). CDR3 size: 16 residues. Trimming left V 6 bases short and J 10 bases short, with 30 bases between. The CDR3 sequence is CSAPSGGRFLVDRAFF. CDR3 DNA sequence: TGCAGTGCCCCTTCCGGGGGGAGATTCCTGGTAGATAGAGCTTTCTTT.

Concerning this clonotype itself: One end of the junction varies from germline; a read error may be responsible. The rearrangement joins TRBV24-1 to TRBJ2-4, with D unclear. The CDR3 runs to 12 residues. Germline CDR1 is KGHDR and CDR2 is SFDVKD. The CDR3 reads CATSALGNIQYF. The CDR3 region has the DNA TGTGCCACCAGTGCTTTGGGCAACATTCAGTACTTC.

This clonotype was recorded at least ten times. The rearrangement uses TRBV20-1 and TRBJ2-3; D ambiguous. The germline V gene has CDR1 DFQATT and CDR2 SNEGSKA (reference sequence). The V gene lost 4 bases and the J gene lost 4 bases, with 6 bases spanning the gap. The CDR3 extends over 11 amino acids. The CDR3 loop is CSAKVPDTQYF. The CDR3 DNA reads as TGCAGTGCTAAGGTCCCAGATACGCAGTATTTT.

This clonotype was seen more than once but under ten times. The V call is TRBV4-2, the J call TRBJ1-2; D uncertain. The CDR3 is 15 amino acids. V was cut by 0 bases and J by 5 bases, with 13 bases left in between. Germline V gene lookup returns CDR1 LGHNA and CDR2 YNFKEQ. In DNA form, the CDR3 reads TGTGCCAGCAGCCAAGATAACTCAGGCGTATATGGCTACACCTTC. It translates to CASSQDNSGVYGYTF.

This clonotype was seen more than once but under ten times. The rearrangement joins TRBV5-1 to TRBJ2-5; D not certain. The CDR3 covers 13 residues. The V gene lost 4 bases and the J gene lost 2 bases, with 9 bases spanning the gap. Germline V CDR1 and CDR2: SGHRS, YFSETQ. The CDR3 DNA is TGCGCCAGCAGCCTCAACGGACAAGAGACCCAGTACTTC. Translating gives CASSLNGQETQYF.